What follows describes a single T cell receptor beta chain. Sequenced by immunoSEQ multiplex PCR; TCRdb stores in-frame clones only, minus some. Of over 350,000 clones in the sample, 87% were seen once. Living in 25 or so US areas, the participants were between roughly 18 and 90 years of age. These data come from a study of blood T cell repertoires in COVID-19. The CDR3 consists of 15 residues. The V gene's germline CDR1 is MNHNY and CDR2 SVGAGI (reference sequence). Between the trimmed V and J ends, which lost 5 bases and 7 bases, there was a span of 18 bases. The clonotype was recovered from a woman aged 45-59 years who had recovered from COVID-19. The chain employs TRBV6-6 and TRBJ2-1, with D maybe TRBD2 (7 bases). The sample was PBMCs or T cells enriched from blood (not recorded which). Written as DNA, the CDR3 is TGTGCCAGCAGTACCACCGGGGGGCGGGGGAATGAGCAGTTCTTC. Translating it yields CASSTTGGRGNEQFF.